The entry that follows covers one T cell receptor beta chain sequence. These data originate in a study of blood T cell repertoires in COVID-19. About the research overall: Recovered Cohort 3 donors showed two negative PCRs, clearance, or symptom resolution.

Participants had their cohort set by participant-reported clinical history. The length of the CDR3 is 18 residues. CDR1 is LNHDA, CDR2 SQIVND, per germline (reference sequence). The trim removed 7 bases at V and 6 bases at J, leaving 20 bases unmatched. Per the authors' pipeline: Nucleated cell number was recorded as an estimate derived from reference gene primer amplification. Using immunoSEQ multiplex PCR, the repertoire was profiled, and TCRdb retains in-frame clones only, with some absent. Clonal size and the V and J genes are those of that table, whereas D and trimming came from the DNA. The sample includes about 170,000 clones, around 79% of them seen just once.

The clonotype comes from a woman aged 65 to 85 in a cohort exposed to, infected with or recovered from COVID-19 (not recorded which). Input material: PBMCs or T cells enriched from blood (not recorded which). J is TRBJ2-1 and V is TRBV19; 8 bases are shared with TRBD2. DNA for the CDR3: TGTGCCAGTAAGTCGAGTACTAGCGGCCCCCCCAGAGGCAATGAGCAGTTCTTC. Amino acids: CASKSSTSGPPRGNEQFF.